This paragraph reports one T cell receptor (beta chain). This entry is derived from a study of CD8+ T cells in alopecia areata. Trimming left V 0 bases short and J 5 bases short, with 10 bases between. This CDR3 region has 14 residues. CDR1 MNHEY and CDR2 SVGAGI come from the germline V gene. Treatment: oral pan-JAK inhibitor, 5-10 mg twice daily. cDNA reverse transcribed from extracted RNA served as the sequencing template. Sequencing was performed with immunoSEQ multiplex PCR; in TCRdb, only in-frame clones are kept and a portion is missing. Of 200,000 or so clones in the sample, around 43% were seen once.

The rearrangement joins TRBV6-5 to TRBJ1-2; D gene uncertain. The input for sequencing was CD4+ T cells sorted from blood, taken at approximately week 36, from a patient treated with tofacitinib. The clonotype was recovered from a human donor with alopecia areata. This CDR3 is CASSYSGGRYGYTF. The CDR3 nucleotides are TGTGCCAGCAGTTACTCGGGCGGGAGGTATGGCTACACCTTC.